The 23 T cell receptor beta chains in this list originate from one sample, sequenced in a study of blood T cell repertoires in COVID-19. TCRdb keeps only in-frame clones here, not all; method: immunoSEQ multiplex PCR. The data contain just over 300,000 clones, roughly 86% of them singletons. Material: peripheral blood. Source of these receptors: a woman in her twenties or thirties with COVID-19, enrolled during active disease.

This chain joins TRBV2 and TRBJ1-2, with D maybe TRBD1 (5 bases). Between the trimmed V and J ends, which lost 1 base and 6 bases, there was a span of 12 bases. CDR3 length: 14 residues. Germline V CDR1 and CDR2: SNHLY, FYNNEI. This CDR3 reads CASSEDRRVHGYTF. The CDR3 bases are TGTGCCAGCAGTGAAGACAGGAGGGTTCATGGCTACACCTTC.

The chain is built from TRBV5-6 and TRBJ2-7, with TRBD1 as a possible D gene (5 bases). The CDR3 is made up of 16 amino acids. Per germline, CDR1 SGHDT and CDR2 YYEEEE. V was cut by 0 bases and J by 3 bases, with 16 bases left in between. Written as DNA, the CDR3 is TGTGCCAGCAGCTTGGACAGCAGGGTTAGGAACTACGAGCAGTACTTC. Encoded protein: CASSLDSRVRNYEQYF.

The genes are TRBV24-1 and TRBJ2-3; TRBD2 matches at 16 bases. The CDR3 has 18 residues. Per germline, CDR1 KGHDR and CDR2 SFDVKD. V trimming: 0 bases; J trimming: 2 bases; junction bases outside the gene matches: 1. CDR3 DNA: TGTGCCACCAGTGATTTGGGGACTAGCGGGGGGGCCACAGATACGCAGTATTTT. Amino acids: CATSDLGTSGGATDTQYF.

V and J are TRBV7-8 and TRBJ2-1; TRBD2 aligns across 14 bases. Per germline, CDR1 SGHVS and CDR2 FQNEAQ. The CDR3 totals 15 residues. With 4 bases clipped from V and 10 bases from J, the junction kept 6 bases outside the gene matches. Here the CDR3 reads CASSSLTSGRGEQFF. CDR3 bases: TGTGCCAGCAGCTCTCTGACTAGCGGGAGGGGAGAGCAGTTCTTC.

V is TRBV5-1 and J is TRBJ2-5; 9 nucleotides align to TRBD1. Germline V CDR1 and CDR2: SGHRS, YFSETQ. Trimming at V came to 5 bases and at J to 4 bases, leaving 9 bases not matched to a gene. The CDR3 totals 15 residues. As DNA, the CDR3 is TGCGCCAGCAGGATCGGGACAGGGTGGGGAGAGACCCAGTACTTC. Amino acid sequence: CASRIGTGWGETQYF.

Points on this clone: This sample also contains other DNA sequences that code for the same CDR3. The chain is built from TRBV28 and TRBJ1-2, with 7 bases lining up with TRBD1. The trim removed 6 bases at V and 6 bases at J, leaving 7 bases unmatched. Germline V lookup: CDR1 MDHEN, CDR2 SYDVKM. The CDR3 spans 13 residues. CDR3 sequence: CASSTRQGDGYTF. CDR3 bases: TGTGCCAGCAGCACCCGACAGGGCGATGGCTACACCTTC.

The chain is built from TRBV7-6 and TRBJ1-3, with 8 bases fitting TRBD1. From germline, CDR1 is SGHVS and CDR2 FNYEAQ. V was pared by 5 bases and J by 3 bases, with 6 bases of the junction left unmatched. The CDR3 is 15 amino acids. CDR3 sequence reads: CASSLQGAGGNTIYF. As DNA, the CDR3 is TGTGCCAGCAGCCTGCAGGGGGCAGGTGGAAACACCATATATTTT.

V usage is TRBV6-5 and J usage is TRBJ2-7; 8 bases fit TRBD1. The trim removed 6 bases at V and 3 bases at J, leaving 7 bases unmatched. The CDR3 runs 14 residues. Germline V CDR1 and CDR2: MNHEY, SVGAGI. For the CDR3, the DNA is TGTGCCAGCAGCAACAGGGGGTGGGGCTACGAGCAGTACTTC. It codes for CASSNRGWGYEQYF.

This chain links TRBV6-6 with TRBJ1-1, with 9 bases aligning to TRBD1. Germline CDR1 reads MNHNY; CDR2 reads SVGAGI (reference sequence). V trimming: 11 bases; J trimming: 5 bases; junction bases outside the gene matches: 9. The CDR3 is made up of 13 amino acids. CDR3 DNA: TGTGCCGGACAACAGGGGGCCTCAACTGAAGCTTTCTTT. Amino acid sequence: CAGQQGASTEAFF.

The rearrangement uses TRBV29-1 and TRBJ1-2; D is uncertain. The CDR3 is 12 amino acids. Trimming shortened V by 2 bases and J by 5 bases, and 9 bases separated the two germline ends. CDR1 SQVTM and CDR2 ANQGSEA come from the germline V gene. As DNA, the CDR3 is TGCAGCGTTGAATCCAGTCGTTATGGCTACACCTTC. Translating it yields CSVESSRYGYTF.

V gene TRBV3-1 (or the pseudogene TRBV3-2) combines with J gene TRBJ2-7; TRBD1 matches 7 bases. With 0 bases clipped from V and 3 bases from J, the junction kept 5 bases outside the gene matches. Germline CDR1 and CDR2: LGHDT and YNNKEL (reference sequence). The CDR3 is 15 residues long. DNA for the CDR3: TGTGCCAGCAGCCAAGATCGTAACAGGGGCTACGAGCAGTACTTC. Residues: CASSQDRNRGYEQYF.

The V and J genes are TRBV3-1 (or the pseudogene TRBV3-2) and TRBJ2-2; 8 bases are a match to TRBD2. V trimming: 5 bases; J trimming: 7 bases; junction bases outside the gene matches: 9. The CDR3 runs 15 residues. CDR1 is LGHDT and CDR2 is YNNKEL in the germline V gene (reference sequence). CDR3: CASSSGAGANGELFF. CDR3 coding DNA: TGTGCCAGCAGCAGCGGAGCGGGGGCGAACGGGGAGCTGTTTTTT.

The CDR3 loop is CASSLGGPGNHGYTF. CDR3 DNA sequence: TGTGCCAGCAGCTTAGGTGGGCCAGGGAACCATGGCTACACCTTC. The chain couples TRBV7-9 to TRBJ1-2; a weak D match, TRBD1 (5 bases). CDR3 length: 15 residues. Germline CDR1 SEHNR, CDR2 FQNEAQ (reference sequence). The V end lost 1 base, the J end lost 6 bases, and 15 bases lay between the germline ends. The full variable domain, with the rest looked up from reference TRBV7-9 and TRBJ1-2, is DTGVSQNPRHKITKRGQNVTFRCDPISEHNRLYWYRQTLGQGPEFLTYFQNEAQLEKSRLLSDRFSAERPKGSFSTLEIQRTEQGDSAMYLCASSLGGPGNHGYTFGSGTRLTVV.

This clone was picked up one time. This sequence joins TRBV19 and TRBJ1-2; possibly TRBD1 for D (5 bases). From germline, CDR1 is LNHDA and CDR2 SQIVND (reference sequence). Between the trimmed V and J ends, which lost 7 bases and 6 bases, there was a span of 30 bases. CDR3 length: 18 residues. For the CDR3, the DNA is TGTGCCAGTACCCTTCGCCCTGGGGGGGAAACGGGCCAGGATGGCTACACCTTC. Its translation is CASTLRPGGETGQDGYTF.

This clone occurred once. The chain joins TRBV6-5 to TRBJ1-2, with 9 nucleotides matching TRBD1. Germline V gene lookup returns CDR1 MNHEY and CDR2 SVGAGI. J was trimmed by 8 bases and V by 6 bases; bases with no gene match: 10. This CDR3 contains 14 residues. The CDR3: CASSHRGRVWGYTF. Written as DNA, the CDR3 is TGTGCCAGCAGCCACAGGGGGCGCGTGTGGGGCTACACCTTC.

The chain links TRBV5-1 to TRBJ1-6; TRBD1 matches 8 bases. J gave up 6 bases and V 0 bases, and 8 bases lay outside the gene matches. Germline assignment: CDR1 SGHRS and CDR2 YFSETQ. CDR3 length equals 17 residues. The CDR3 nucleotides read TGCGCCAGCAGCTTGGGGGCAGGGGGCAGAGGTAATTCACCCCTCCACTTT. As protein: CASSLGAGGRGNSPLHF.

CDR3 nucleotides: TGTGCCAGCAGTTACTCACCCTACCGTGAACTAGCGGGGGCCGAGAAGACCCAGTACTTC. It encodes CASSYSPYRELAGAEKTQYF. V gene TRBV6-2 or TRBV6-3 combines with J gene TRBJ2-5, with 11 bases identical to TRBD2. Germline V gene sequence: CDR1 MNHEY, CDR2 SVGEGT. V lost 0 bases, J lost 6 bases, and 18 bases stayed unmatched. The CDR3 has 20 residues.

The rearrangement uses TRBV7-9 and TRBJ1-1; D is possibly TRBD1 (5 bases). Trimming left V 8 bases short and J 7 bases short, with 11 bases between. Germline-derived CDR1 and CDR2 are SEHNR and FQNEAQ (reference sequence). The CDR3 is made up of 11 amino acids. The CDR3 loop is CASHSGGEAFF. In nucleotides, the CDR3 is TGTGCCAGCCATTCCGGGGGTGAAGCTTTCTTT.

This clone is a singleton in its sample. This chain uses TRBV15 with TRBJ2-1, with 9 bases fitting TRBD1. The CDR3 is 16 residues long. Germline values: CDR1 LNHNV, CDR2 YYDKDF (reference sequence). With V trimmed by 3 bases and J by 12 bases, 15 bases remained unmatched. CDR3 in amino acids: CATSSLGTGYRLGQFF. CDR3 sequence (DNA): TGTGCCACCAGCAGTTTGGGGACAGGGTATCGTCTCGGGCAGTTCTTC.

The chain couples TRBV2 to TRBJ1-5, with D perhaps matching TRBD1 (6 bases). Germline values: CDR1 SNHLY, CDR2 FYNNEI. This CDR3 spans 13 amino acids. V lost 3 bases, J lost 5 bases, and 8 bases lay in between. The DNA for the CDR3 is TGTGCCAGCAGTGACACAGGGTATCAGCCCCAGCATTTT. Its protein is CASSDTGYQPQHF.

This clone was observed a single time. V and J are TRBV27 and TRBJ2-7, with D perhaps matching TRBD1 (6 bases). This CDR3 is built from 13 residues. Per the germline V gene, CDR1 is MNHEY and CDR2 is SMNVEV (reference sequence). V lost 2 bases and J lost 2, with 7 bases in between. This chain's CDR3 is CASSLQGTYEQYF. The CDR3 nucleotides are TGTGCCAGCAGTTTACAGGGGACCTACGAGCAGTACTTC.

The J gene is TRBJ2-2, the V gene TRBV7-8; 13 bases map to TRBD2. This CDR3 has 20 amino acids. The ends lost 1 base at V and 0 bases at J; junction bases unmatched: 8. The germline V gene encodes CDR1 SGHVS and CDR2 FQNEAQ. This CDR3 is CASSLGLLAGGSANTGELFF. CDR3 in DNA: TGTGCCAGCAGCTTAGGCTTACTAGCGGGGGGGAGCGCGAACACCGGGGAGCTGTTTTTT. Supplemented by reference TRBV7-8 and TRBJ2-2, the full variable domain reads GAGVSQSPRYKVAKRGQDVALRCDPISGHVSLFWYQQALGQGPEFLTYFQNEAQLDKSGLPSDRFFAERPEGSVSTLKIQRTQQEDSAVYLCASSLGLLAGGSANTGELFFGEGSRLTVL.

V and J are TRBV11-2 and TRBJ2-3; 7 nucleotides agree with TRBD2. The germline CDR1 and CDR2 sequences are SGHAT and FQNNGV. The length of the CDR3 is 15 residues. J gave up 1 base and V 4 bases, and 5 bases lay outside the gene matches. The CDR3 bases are TGTGCCAGCAGCTGGAGCGGGGATCGCACAGATACGCAGTATTTT. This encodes CASSWSGDRTDTQYF.